This paragraph covers one TCR beta chain sequence. One base separates it from a far larger clone, so it is likely a read error. V was clipped by 2 bases and J by 11 bases, with 21 bases between them. Germline values: CDR1 SNHLY, CDR2 FYNNEI. This CDR3 spans 15 amino acids. In building TCR beta libraries, iRepertoire HTBI primers were used together with Arm-PCR of CDR3 regions. MiXCR, run by TCRdb on the multiplex PCR reads, gives a single entry per CDR3 protein. In the table there are some 320,000 distinct CDR3 sequences, roughly 18% of which are singletons. The sample comes from a study of regulatory T cells in long-lasting Graves disease. Stated time point: newly diagnosed GD, antithyroid drugs for less than 3 months. Making the TCR library involved RNA that had been extracted from PBMCs.

This specimen consisted of peripheral blood mononuclear cells (PBMCs), obtained at new diagnosis, from a patient treated with antithyroid drugs. The chain has TRBV2 and TRBJ2-5; D call uncertain. The origin of this receptor is a female donor with Graves disease. This CDR3 is CASSELLPPYNEQYF. The CDR3 DNA follows: TGTGCCAGCAGTGAACTGTTACCCCCCTACAATGAGCAGTACTTC.